A single sample is the source of the 18 T cell receptor beta chains below, sequenced in a study of blood T cells in healthy people across ages. Using a J-beta primer mix together with a sample-barcoded 5' primer, a second PCR was run for roughly 7 to 12 cycles. A single record per CDR3 protein comes from TCRdb applying MiXCR to the 5' RACE reads. The data hold 1.6 million or so distinct CDR3 sequences, with about 31% observed a single time. Material for sequencing was blood. Every receptor here comes from a woman in her thirties in good health.

This chain uses TRBV3-1 with TRBJ2-3; 10 bases are shared with TRBD2. CDR3 length equals 17 residues. V dropped 1 base and J dropped 7; count of bases not matched to a gene: 11. Germline loops: CDR1 LGHDT, CDR2 YNNKEL (reference sequence). CDR3 amino acids: CASSQVGGTSDRYTQYF. In DNA form, the CDR3 reads TGTGCCAGCAGCCAAGTTGGGGGGACTAGCGACCGATATACGCAGTATTTT.

The CDR3 region has the DNA TGTGCCACCAGTGATTCCCGGACTAGCGGGAGCATCGATGAGCAGTTCTTC. Encoded protein: CATSDSRTSGSIDEQFF. The chain has TRBV24-1 and TRBJ2-1; 13 bases agree with TRBD2. Germline V gene data show CDR1 as KGHDR and CDR2 as SFDVKD. With 2 bases clipped from V and 8 bases from J, the junction kept 8 bases outside the gene matches. The CDR3 runs 17 residues.

The chain links TRBV3-1 to TRBJ1-2; TRBD1 agrees at 10 bases. V trimming: 5 bases; J trimming: 2 bases; junction bases outside the gene matches: 5. The CDR3 is made up of 15 amino acids. The germline CDR1 and CDR2 sequences are LGHDT and YNNKEL (reference sequence). CDR3 nucleotides: TGTGCCAGCAGCGAACAGACAGGGGGCAACTATGGCTACACCTTC. It is translated as CASSEQTGGNYGYTF. Full variable domain (rest looked up from reference TRBV3-1 and TRBJ1-2): DTAVSQTPKYLVTQMGNDKSIKCEQNLGHDTMYWYKQDSKKFLKIMFSYNNKELIINETVPNRFSPKSPDKAHLNLHINSLELGDSAVYFCASSEQTGGNYGYTFGSGTRLTVV.

This clonotype came up many times. The chain carries TRBV4-1 and TRBJ2-5; 8 bases line up with TRBD2. The CDR3 loop spans 17 amino acids. V was pared by 1 base and J by 2 bases, with 9 bases of the junction left unmatched. CDR1 and CDR2 (germline): MGHRA, YSYEKL. In nucleotides, the CDR3 is TGCGCCAGCAGCCAAGTGTTCGGTCTAGCGGGTCAAGAGACCCAGTACTTC. Translated: CASSQVFGLAGQETQYF.

There are a few counts of this clonotype. In nucleotides, the CDR3 is TGTGCCAGCAGCTTGGGTTTCGGGGGAAGCAATCAGCCCCAGCATTTT. Protein: CASSLGFGGSNQPQHF. The V call is TRBV5-5, the J call TRBJ1-5; weak D call: TRBD1 (5 bases). The germline V gene encodes CDR1 SGHKS and CDR2 YYEKEE (reference sequence). Trimming left V 0 bases short and J 1 base short, with 11 bases between. CDR3 length: 16 residues.

The V and J genes are TRBV20-1 and TRBJ2-7; the D gene could be TRBD1 or TRBD2 (5 bases each). The length of the CDR3 is 16 residues. The germline CDR1 and CDR2 sequences are DFQATT and SNEGSKA (reference sequence). V was pared by 1 base and J by 2 bases, with 18 bases between. This CDR3 reads CSARGQRQRKTYEQYF. CDR3 sequence (DNA): TGCAGTGCTAGAGGGCAGAGACAGCGGAAGACCTACGAGCAGTACTTC.

For this clonotype: An end of the junction does not agree with germline; a read error may underlie this. The chain employs TRBV27 and TRBJ2-1; no clear D. This CDR3 is 12 amino acids long. Germline loops: CDR1 MNHEY, CDR2 SMNVEV (reference sequence). For the CDR3, the DNA is TGTGCCGGCAGTCTCCCTAGTGTTGAGCAGTTCTTC. It is translated as CAGSLPSVEQFF.

J is TRBJ2-3 and V is TRBV12-3 or TRBV12-4; D is unclear. The CDR3 contains 12 residues. Trimming pared 3 bases from V and 6 bases from J, leaving 7 bases between. The CDR3 DNA sequence: TGTGCCAGCAGTTTTATGGGTGATACGCAGTATTTT. Translated: CASSFMGDTQYF.

This clonotype was seen a few times. The genes are TRBV5-1 and TRBJ2-1, with D unclear. The V end lost 0 bases, the J end lost 0 bases, and 10 bases lay between the germline ends. CDR3 length: 16 amino acids. CDR1 is SGHRS and CDR2 is YFSETQ in the germline V gene. CDR3 amino acids: CASSLGVLSSYNEQFF. The CDR3 coding sequence is TGCGCCAGCAGCTTGGGGGTACTTAGCTCCTACAATGAGCAGTTCTTC.

Concerning this clonotype: Sequence at one end of the junction differs from germline and may be a read error. The chain links TRBV4-1 to TRBJ2-1; D call uncertain. This CDR3 is 12 amino acids long. CDR1 is MGHRA and CDR2 is YSYEKL in the germline V gene. The CDR3 loop reads CASGQDGSPPFF. Here the CDR3 DNA reads TGCGCCAGCGGCCAAGATGGGTCTCCGCCGTTCTTC.

This chain's CDR3 is CASSQVDRGDGYTF. In DNA form, the CDR3 reads TGTGCCAGCAGCCAAGTTGACAGGGGTGATGGCTACACCTTC. The gene calls are TRBV9 and TRBJ1-2, with 8 bases aligning to TRBD1. The CDR3 loop spans 14 amino acids. CDR1 and CDR2 from the germline V gene are SGDLS and YYNGEE. J gave up 6 bases and V 4 bases, and 8 bases lay outside the gene matches.

V and J are TRBV9 and TRBJ2-1; 8 bases map to TRBD2. The CDR3 consists of 15 residues. V gave up 0 bases and J gave up 6 bases; unmatched junction bases: 5. Germline assignment: CDR1 SGDLS and CDR2 YYNGEE. CDR3 DNA: TGTGCCAGCAGCGTAGGGTCGGGAGGGAGCAATGAGCAGTTCTTC. Protein sequence: CASSVGSGGSNEQFF.

This clonotype was seen ten or more times. The V gene is TRBV20-1, the J gene TRBJ2-1; no firm D call. The CDR3 loop spans 13 amino acids. Between the trimmed V and J ends, which lost 2 bases and 8 bases, there was a span of 13 bases. The germline CDR1 and CDR2 sequences are DFQATT and SNEGSKA (reference sequence). DNA for the CDR3: TGCAGTGCTAGAAAAGGGTTAAGGGATGAGCAGTTCTTC. As protein: CSARKGLRDEQFF.

The genes are TRBV20-1 and TRBJ2-1; 10 positions match TRBD2. The CDR3 is 15 amino acids. Germline CDR1 reads DFQATT; CDR2 reads SNEGSKA (reference sequence). The V and J ends lost 3 bases and 12 bases, in that order; junction bases with no gene match: 14. The CDR3 nucleotides read TGCAGTGCTAGCTCTAGCGGGGGTTCCCCCTTGGGGCAGTTCTTC. Encoded protein: CSASSSGGSPLGQFF.

This clonotype was observed a handful of times. The J gene is TRBJ2-7, the V gene TRBV4-1; D may match TRBD1 or TRBD2 (6 bases each). CDR3 length: 15 amino acids. V shed 2 bases and J shed 4 bases, with 15 bases lying between them. CDR1 and CDR2 (germline): MGHRA, YSYEKL. This chain's CDR3 is CASSQSRGASYEQYF. For the CDR3, the DNA is TGCGCCAGCAGCCAATCGAGGGGGGCCTCATACGAGCAGTACTTC.

This clonotype was picked up a small number of times. CDR3 in amino acids: CASSLKAGGPYTQYF. CDR3 nucleotides: TGTGCCAGCAGCTTAAAAGCGGGGGGGCCATATACGCAGTATTTT. The chain uses TRBV7-3 and TRBJ2-3, with 10 bases lining up with TRBD2. The CDR3 sequence is 15 residues long. Germline CDR1 reads SGHTA; CDR2 reads FQGTGA. V gave up 1 base and J gave up 7 bases; unmatched junction bases: 5. Full variable domain (outside the CDR3, taken from reference TRBV7-3 and TRBJ2-3): GAGVSQTPSNKVTEKGKYVELRCDPISGHTALYWYRQSLGQGPEFLIYFQGTGAADDSGLPNDRFFAVRPEGSVSTLKIQRTERGDSAVYLCASSLKAGGPYTQYFGPGTRLTVL.

The sample holds a few counts of this clonotype. The rearrangement joins TRBV11-1 to TRBJ2-3; D is perhaps TRBD2 (6 bases). Germline V gene data show CDR1 as SGHAT and CDR2 as FQDESV (reference sequence). The V gene lost 1 base and the J gene lost 6 bases, with 20 bases spanning the gap. The CDR3 has 17 amino acids. The CDR3 loop is CASSLGLGTFFDDTQYF. The CDR3 coding sequence is TGTGCCAGCAGCTTAGGGCTCGGGACTTTCTTCGATGATACGCAGTATTTT.

The chain has TRBV29-1 and TRBJ1-2; D is possibly TRBD1 (5 bases). This CDR3 region has 13 residues. Trimming took 7 bases from V and 2 from J, leaving 14 bases between them. Germline CDR1 reads SQVTM; CDR2 reads ANQGSEA. CDR3 loop: CSARTTTNYGYTF. CDR3 in DNA: TGCAGCGCTCGGACAACTACCAACTATGGCTACACCTTC.